The source of this T cell receptor beta chain is a study of long-term antiretroviral therapy in people with HIV. Study results and caveats: Diversity measured after ART increased yet remained under transplant donor controls. Investigators report no available data on ART adherence, viral resistance or therapy changes.

In the case of this clone: What it binds is unknown.

An immunoSEQ assay, version v3.0, was performed at survey level. TCRdb's copy holds only in-frame clones and misses some; the assay was immunoSEQ multiplex PCR. The sample contains 35,000 to 50,000 clones, about 89% of which appear only once. The sequencing here drew on unsorted PBMCs, taken 0.1 years before starting antiretroviral therapy. This receptor was obtained from a woman aged 45-65 years with HIV.

The CDR3, as DNA: TGTGCCAGCAGCTTAAGGGCCCCTGAAGCTTTCTTT. Translated, it gives CASSLRAPEAFF. The V call is TRBV7-9, the J call TRBJ1-1; no clear D. Trimming pared 2 bases from V and 6 bases from J, leaving 7 bases between. The length of the CDR3 is 12 residues. Germline V gene lookup returns CDR1 SEHNR and CDR2 FQNEAQ (reference sequence).